A single sample gave rise to the 27 T cell receptor beta chains below, sequenced in a study of blood T cell repertoires in COVID-19. The assay was immunoSEQ multiplex PCR, and TCRdb's table has in-frame clones only and misses some. The profile shows about 260,000 clones, roughly nine tenths of them singletons. The sample taken for sequencing was peripheral blood. The receptor set was obtained from a man between 40 and 49 years old who had recovered from COVID-19.

The chain links TRBV27 to TRBJ2-7; D not resolved. Deletions cut 1 base from V and 0 bases from J, with 13 bases between. Germline CDR1 and CDR2: MNHEY and SMNVEV (reference sequence). CDR3 length equals 16 residues. Here the CDR3 DNA reads TGTGCCAGCAGTTTATACCCCCCAGATACCTCCTACGAGCAGTACTTC. It yields the protein CASSLYPPDTSYEQYF.

The rearrangement joins TRBV27 to TRBJ1-5, with D possibly TRBD1 on 5 matching bases. Between the trimmed V and J ends, which lost 4 bases and 3 bases, there was a span of 10 bases. Germline CDR1 MNHEY, CDR2 SMNVEV (reference sequence). The CDR3 length is 14 residues. CDR3 sequence: CASSSQGYNQPQHF. CDR3 nucleotides: TGTGCCAGCAGTTCTCAGGGTTACAATCAGCCCCAGCATTTT.

The J gene is TRBJ2-2, the V gene TRBV19; D may be TRBD2 (6 bases). CDR3 length equals 16 residues. V lost 7 bases and J 3 bases, leaving 18 bases between the germline ends. Germline CDR1 and CDR2: LNHDA and SQIVND (reference sequence). Written as DNA, the CDR3 is TGTGCCAGTACCCGCGGCGGGGTCCGGGACACCGGGGAGCTGTTTTTT. Translation: CASTRGGVRDTGELFF.

This chain connects TRBV6-5 to TRBJ2-2; D may be TRBD2 (6 bases). The CDR3 extends over 16 amino acids. Looked up from germline, CDR1 is MNHEY and CDR2 is SVGAGI. The germline V and J ends were trimmed by 8 bases and 0 bases, with 16 bases remaining between them. CDR3 protein: CASGSEVAANTGELFF. In DNA form, the CDR3 reads TGTGCCAGCGGTTCCGAAGTAGCGGCGAACACCGGGGAGCTGTTTTTT.

This sequence joins TRBV2 and TRBJ2-1; possible D gene TRBD2, 7 bases. CDR3 length: 15 residues. V lost 2 bases, J lost 7 bases, and 15 bases lay in between. Germline CDR1 reads SNHLY; CDR2 reads FYNNEI. The CDR3 bases are TGTGCCAGCAGTGAAAGGGGGGGCCATAGGAATGAGCAGTTCTTC. Protein sequence: CASSERGGHRNEQFF.

The CDR3 DNA sequence: TGCGCCAGCAGCCGCCCATTTTGGTGGTCGGAGGAGGGCTACACCTTC. It encodes CASSRPFWWSEEGYTF. The chain carries TRBV23-1 and TRBJ1-2, with D uncertain. TRBV23-1 is placed among ORFs of uncertain function. The V end lost 6 bases, the J end lost 8 bases, and 25 bases lay between the germline ends. The CDR3 has 16 residues.

Remarks on this clone: A read error may produce the germline difference seen at one junction end. V and J are TRBV6-1 and TRBJ1-1; D may be TRBD1 (5 bases). Germline V gives CDR1 MNHNS, CDR2 SASEGT. This CDR3 region has 12 residues. The CDR3 bases are TGTGCCAGCAGTGATACGAGGACATCCGAGATATTT. It codes for CASSDTRTSEIF.

The CDR3 bases are TGTGCCAGCGTACAGGCAGGGGGCCCAGCCTTTAGGGAGACCCAGTACTTC. It is translated as CASVQAGGPAFRETQYF. This chain joins TRBV5-8 and TRBJ2-5, with 8 bases identical to TRBD1. The CDR3 length is 17 residues. Germline V gene sequence: CDR1 SGHTS, CDR2 YDEGEE. V lost 7 bases to trimming and J lost 5 bases; unmatched junction nucleotides: 19.

The chain uses TRBV7-2 and TRBJ1-2, with D possibly matching TRBD1 (5 bases). Germline V gene lookup returns CDR1 SGHTA and CDR2 FQGNSA. The CDR3 has 14 amino acids. Trimming pared 5 bases from V and 5 bases from J, leaving 15 bases between. The CDR3 DNA is TGTGCCAGCAGCCTAGGTGGGGGGGTGTATGGCTACACCTTC. It translates to CASSLGGGVYGYTF.

V is TRBV12-5 and J is TRBJ1-4; D remains ambiguous. The CDR3 totals 14 residues. V dropped 2 bases and J dropped 7 bases, with 11 bases sitting between them. Germline-derived CDR1 and CDR2 are LGHNT and FRNRAP. The CDR3 spells CASGLHRDGEKLFF. CDR3 coding DNA: TGTGCTAGTGGTTTGCATCGGGATGGTGAAAAACTGTTTTTT. Drawing the rest from reference TRBV12-5 and TRBJ1-4, the complete variable domain is DARVTQTPRHKVTEMGQEVTMRCQPILGHNTVFWYRQTMMQGLELLAYFRNRAPLDDSGMPKDRFSAEMPDATLATLKIQPSEPRDSAVYFCASGLHRDGEKLFFGSGTQLSVL.

The chain joins TRBV10-3 to TRBJ2-3; D perhaps matches TRBD2 (6 bases). CDR1 ENHRY and CDR2 SYGVKD come from the germline V gene. The CDR3 loop spans 16 amino acids. V lost 2 bases and J lost 1, with 13 bases in between. CDR3 sequence: CAISEGASGRTDTQYF. The CDR3 DNA reads TGTGCCATCAGTGAGGGGGCCAGCGGGCGCACAGATACGCAGTATTTT.

V is TRBV19 and J is TRBJ1-2; 11 nucleotides agree with TRBD1. Looked up from germline, CDR1 is LNHDA and CDR2 is SQIVND (reference sequence). V shed 4 bases, J shed 2 bases, and the junction held 3 bases outside the gene matches. The CDR3 runs to 15 residues. CDR3 in DNA: TGTGCCAGTAGTACCGGGACAGGGGGAAACTATGGCTACACCTTC. Amino acids: CASSTGTGGNYGYTF.

The chain is built from TRBV7-9 and TRBJ1-5; no clear D. This CDR3 contains 13 residues. V lost 5 bases and J 0 bases, leaving 5 bases between the germline ends. The germline V gene encodes CDR1 SEHNR and CDR2 FQNEAQ (reference sequence). The chain's CDR3 is CASSDISNQPQHF. The CDR3 bases are TGTGCCAGCAGCGACATTAGCAATCAGCCCCAGCATTTT.

This rearrangement joins TRBV12-3 or TRBV12-4 to TRBJ2-4; maybe TRBD1 (6 bases). V was shortened by 1 base and J by 9 bases, with 10 bases between the two germline ends. The CDR3 length is 13 residues. CDR3 residues: CASSLGQVRIQYF. DNA for the CDR3: TGTGCCAGCAGTTTAGGACAGGTCCGCATTCAGTACTTC.

The rearrangement uses TRBV5-1 and TRBJ2-1, with a weak D call TRBD1 (5 bases). This CDR3 spans 14 amino acids. The V end was cut by 2 bases, the J end by 5 bases, with 11 bases between. CDR1 and CDR2 (germline): SGHRS, YFSETQ. CDR3 bases: TGCGCCAGCAGCTTACCAGGGTGGGACAATGAGCAGTTCTTC. Translating gives CASSLPGWDNEQFF.

This chain links TRBV12-3 or TRBV12-4 with TRBJ2-1; D remains unclear. CDR3 length: 13 amino acids. V was pared by 3 bases and J by 6 bases, with 9 bases between. In DNA form, the CDR3 reads TGTGCCAGCAGTTTGGTCATGCGCAATGAGCAGTTCTTC. The encoded protein is CASSLVMRNEQFF.

The chain is built from TRBV7-9 and TRBJ2-5; 9 bases map to TRBD2. The V segment lost 7 bases and the J segment 5 bases; nucleotides outside the gene matches: 11. Germline values: CDR1 SEHNR, CDR2 FQNEAQ (reference sequence). The CDR3 runs to 15 residues. The CDR3 coding sequence is TGTGCCAGCACGCGGGGAGCGGGAGGTCTGGAGACCCAGTACTTC. As protein: CASTRGAGGLETQYF. Combining the CDR3 with reference TRBV7-9 and TRBJ2-5 gives the whole variable domain DTGVSQNPRHKITKRGQNVTFRCDPISEHNRLYWYRQTLGQGPEFLTYFQNEAQLEKSRLLSDRFSAERPKGSFSTLEIQRTEQGDSAMYLCASTRGAGGLETQYFGPGTRLLVL.

The rearrangement links TRBV27 to TRBJ2-1, with D tentatively TRBD1 (6 bases). The CDR3 runs to 13 residues. The V end lost 5 bases, the J end lost 6 bases, and 11 bases lay between the germline ends. Germline loops: CDR1 MNHEY, CDR2 SMNVEV (reference sequence). This CDR3 reads CASSLTGTNEQFF. The CDR3 DNA reads TGTGCCAGCAGTCTCACAGGGACCAATGAGCAGTTCTTC.

V gene TRBV19 combines with J gene TRBJ2-6; the D gene is possibly TRBD1 (6 bases). Trimming cost V 6 bases and J 0 bases, with 12 bases left between them. CDR3 size: 16 residues. Germline assignment: CDR1 LNHDA and CDR2 SQIVND (reference sequence). The CDR3 protein is CASSITGNSGANVLTF. The CDR3 DNA sequence: TGTGCCAGTAGCATTACAGGGAACTCTGGGGCCAACGTCCTGACTTTC. The complete variable domain, with remaining parts taken from reference TRBV19 and TRBJ2-6, reads DGGITQSPKYLFRKEGQNVTLSCEQNLNHDAMYWYRQDPGQGLRLIYYSQIVNDFQKGDIAEGYSVSREKKESFPLTVTSAQKNPTAFYLCASSITGNSGANVLTFGAGSRLTVL.

This rearrangement joins TRBV5-1 to TRBJ2-5; weak D call: TRBD2 (7 bases). Germline CDR1 is SGHRS and CDR2 is YFSETQ. V was clipped by 1 base and J by 4 bases, with 8 bases between them. This CDR3 is 13 amino acids long. The CDR3 loop reads CASSLRGAETQYF. The CDR3 DNA follows: TGCGCCAGCAGCTTGCGGGGGGCAGAGACCCAGTACTTC.

V and J are TRBV7-9 and TRBJ2-5; no clear D gene. The CDR3 runs to 14 residues. Germline lookup yields CDR1 SEHNR and CDR2 FQNEAQ (reference sequence). The germline V and J ends were trimmed by 7 bases and 1 base, with 13 bases remaining between them. As DNA, the CDR3 is TGTGCCAGCACCTCCTTCTCCGGCCAAGAGACCCAGTACTTC. Translating it yields CASTSFSGQETQYF.

The V gene is TRBV18, the J gene TRBJ2-5, with D unresolved. CDR1 KGHSH and CDR2 LQKENI come from the germline V gene. Trimming removed 5 bases at V and 2 bases at J, with 3 bases between. This CDR3 has 11 amino acids. In DNA form, the CDR3 reads TGTGCCAGCTCAGCGCAAGAGACCCAGTACTTC. It yields the protein CASSAQETQYF. The whole variable domain, remainder taken from reference TRBV18 and TRBJ2-5, is NAGVMQNPRHLVRRRGQEARLRCSPMKGHSHVYWYRQLPEEGLKFMVYLQKENIIDESGMPKERFSAEFPKEGPSILRIQQVVRGDSAAYFCASSAQETQYFGPGTRLLVL.

This chain connects TRBV7-6 to TRBJ2-7; D not certain. Trimming pared 0 bases from V and 1 base from J, leaving 4 bases between. The length of the CDR3 is 13 residues. The germline CDR1 and CDR2 sequences are SGHVS and FNYEAQ. CDR3 sequence reads: CASSLAYSYEQYF. In DNA, the CDR3 is TGTGCCAGCAGCTTAGCGTATTCCTACGAGCAGTACTTC.

V and J are TRBV29-1 and TRBJ2-1; 11 positions match TRBD2. The germline CDR1 and CDR2 sequences are SQVTM and ANQGSEA. The CDR3 loop spans 14 amino acids. With V trimmed by 7 bases and J by 9 bases, 11 bases remained unmatched. CDR3 sequence: CSALDASGGIEQFF. The CDR3, as DNA: TGCAGCGCCCTAGATGCTAGCGGGGGGATTGAGCAGTTCTTC.

The CDR3 DNA sequence: TGTGCCAGCAGCTTAGCCTTAGGACAGCGAGCTAACTATGGCTACACCTTC. This translates into CASSLALGQRANYGYTF. The chain recombines TRBV7-2 with TRBJ1-2; weak D call: TRBD1 (6 bases). Trimming left V 0 bases short and J 0 bases short, with 14 bases between. This CDR3 is built from 17 residues. Germline CDR1 SGHTA, CDR2 FQGNSA.

The V and J genes are TRBV4-3 and TRBJ1-4; D is unclear. Per the germline V gene, CDR1 is LGHNA and CDR2 is YSLEER. Trimming shortened V by 4 bases and J by 7 bases, and 16 bases separated the two germline ends. The CDR3 totals 15 residues. The CDR3 sequence: CASSRTRLGLEKLFF. The CDR3 bases are TGCGCCAGCAGCCGGACCAGGTTAGGACTTGAAAAACTGTTTTTT.

J is TRBJ1-5 and V is TRBV6-1; 9 nucleotides line up with TRBD1. The CDR3 spans 16 residues. The V gene's germline CDR1 is MNHNS and CDR2 SASEGT. With V trimmed by 2 bases and J by 7 bases, 9 bases remained unmatched. The CDR3 reads CASSEPSGQGWQPQHF. CDR3 coding DNA: TGTGCCAGCAGTGAACCCTCAGGACAGGGGTGGCAGCCCCAGCATTTT.